The 22 T cell receptor beta chains given below trace back to one sample, sequenced in a study of control samples from healthy donors and cancer patients. Produced via immunoSEQ multiplex PCR; TCRdb's table is partial and in-frame only. The top ten clones hold around 13% of a sample with about 160,000 clones, about 94% of them seen once. Sequenced input: PBMCs. The receptors originated from a man in his 60s with colorectal cancer.

The rearrangement joins TRBV4-3 to TRBJ1-4; D gene uncertain. Germline CDR1 reads LGHNA; CDR2 reads YSLEER. Trimming stripped 1 base from V and 4 bases from J, with 10 bases between. CDR3 length equals 15 residues. The CDR3 DNA reads TGCGCCAGCAGCCAAGGGGGTACTCGTAATGAAAAACTGTTTTTT. Protein product: CASSQGGTRNEKLFF.

The sample holds one count of this clone. V gene TRBV6-5 combines with J gene TRBJ1-3; D not resolved. Germline V CDR1 and CDR2: MNHEY, SVGAGI. CDR3 size: 15 residues. Trimming stripped 2 bases from V and 0 bases from J, with 8 bases between. Written as DNA, the CDR3 is TGTGCCAGCAGTTACGGACGGGCCTCTGGAAACACCATATATTTT. Translating it yields CASSYGRASGNTIYF.

This rearrangement joins TRBV5-1 to TRBJ2-7; D might be TRBD1 or TRBD2, each matching 5 bases. Germline CDR1 is SGHRS and CDR2 is YFSETQ. The CDR3 runs 14 residues. Trimming removed 5 bases from V and 7 bases from J, with 19 bases in between. CDR3 amino acids: CASRPGTVVLEQYF. The CDR3 coding sequence is TGCGCCAGCAGGCCGGGGACGGTGGTTTTGGAGCAGTACTTC.

This clone is a singleton in its sample. The chain joins TRBV24-1 to TRBJ2-5; either TRBD1 or TRBD2 may supply D (5 bases each). The CDR3 has 11 residues. Germline values: CDR1 KGHDR, CDR2 SFDVKD. The V and J ends lost 7 bases and 3 bases respectively, with 5 bases between them. CDR3 residues: CATRGEETQYF. CDR3 DNA: TGTGCCACCAGGGGGGAAGAGACCCAGTACTTC.

The genes are TRBV5-1 and TRBJ1-3; a possible D gene is TRBD1 (6 bases). From germline, CDR1 is SGHRS and CDR2 YFSETQ. V was shortened by 5 bases and J by 4 bases, with 16 bases between the two germline ends. The CDR3 is 15 residues long. CDR3 bases: TGCGCCAGCAGTGGGGCAGGGGTGTACGGAAACACCATATATTTT. Translating it yields CASSGAGVYGNTIYF.

The V call is TRBV7-9, the J call TRBJ2-7; D is unresolved. The V end lost 7 bases, the J end lost 2 bases, and 12 bases lay between the germline ends. Germline loops: CDR1 SEHNR, CDR2 FQNEAQ (reference sequence). The CDR3 has 13 residues. CDR3 sequence reads: CASTPSGPYEQYF. Here the CDR3 DNA reads TGTGCCAGCACCCCCTCGGGCCCCTACGAGCAGTACTTC.

The gene calls are TRBV5-4 and TRBJ2-7; D may be TRBD1 or TRBD2 (5 bases each). Germline V gene lookup returns CDR1 SGHNT and CDR2 YYREEE (reference sequence). V lost 2 bases to trimming and J lost 8 bases, with 14 bases between them. The CDR3 is 13 residues long. DNA of the CDR3: TGTGCCAGCAGCTTATTCGGGGCCGGGAAGCAGTACTTC. Translating it yields CASSLFGAGKQYF.

DNA for the CDR3: TGTGCCAGTAGTATCGGGAACAGGGAATTGGTCGAGCAGTACTTC. This encodes CASSIGNRELVEQYF. The chain recombines TRBV19 with TRBJ2-7; perhaps TRBD1 as D (6 bases). The CDR3 extends over 15 amino acids. Looked up from germline, CDR1 is LNHDA and CDR2 is SQIVND (reference sequence). Trimming shortened V by 3 bases and J by 6 bases, and 18 bases separated the two germline ends.

This clone turned up a few times. CDR3 region: CASRSGWYNEQFF. In DNA form, the CDR3 reads TGCGCCAGCAGGTCAGGGTGGTACAATGAGCAGTTCTTC. The chain links TRBV10-2 to TRBJ2-1; perhaps TRBD1 as D (5 bases). The CDR3 length is 13 residues. In germline, CDR1 is WSHSY, CDR2 SAAADI. V was shortened by 6 bases and J by 4 bases, with 10 bases between the two germline ends.

The V and J genes are TRBV10-3 and TRBJ2-3, with 10 bases that match TRBD2. The CDR3 spans 12 residues. Trimming took 11 bases from V and 3 from J; bases not matched to a gene: 2. In germline, CDR1 is ENHRY, CDR2 SYGVKD. CDR3 DNA sequence: TGTGCCGTTAGCGGGGGGACAGATACGCAGTATTTT. Translated: CAVSGGTDTQYF.

This chain joins TRBV18 and TRBJ1-1; D not resolved. V shed 5 bases and J shed 3 bases, with 13 bases lying between them. The germline gives CDR1 KGHSH, CDR2 LQKENI. This CDR3 region has 14 residues. CDR3 DNA: TGTGCCAGCTCATCCAATGAGGGCTACACTGAAGCTTTCTTT. Amino acid sequence: CASSSNEGYTEAFF.

In its sample, this clone was seen once. This rearrangement joins TRBV30 to TRBJ1-4; the match to TRBD1 covers 7 bases. The length of the CDR3 is 14 residues. CDR1 and CDR2 from the germline V gene are GTSNPN and SVGIG (reference sequence). V lost 4 bases, J lost 5 bases, and 7 bases stayed unmatched. This CDR3 reads CAWTGDSLNEKLFF. CDR3 in DNA: TGTGCCTGGACCGGGGACAGTTTAAATGAAAAACTGTTTTTT.

The V gene is TRBV6-6, the J gene TRBJ2-7; 10 nucleotides line up with TRBD1. This CDR3 spans 15 amino acids. The V gene end was trimmed by 6 bases and the J gene end by 1 base; junction bases not matched to a gene: 6. Germline CDR1 and CDR2: MNHNY and SVGAGI (reference sequence). In DNA, the CDR3 is TGTGCCAGCAGCAGGGGGACAGGGGCTTCCTACGAGCAGTACTTC. This translates into CASSRGTGASYEQYF.

V is TRBV6-6 and J is TRBJ1-1, with D uncertain. The length of the CDR3 is 13 residues. Germline V gene data show CDR1 as MNHNY and CDR2 as SVGAGI (reference sequence). With 2 bases removed from V and 4 bases from J, the gap between germline ends came to 8 bases. Here the CDR3 DNA reads TGTGCCAGCAGTTACGCTCGGGGCACTGAAGCTTTCTTT. Translating gives CASSYARGTEAFF.

The chain couples TRBV29-1 to TRBJ1-2; maybe TRBD1 (6 bases). V lost 3 bases, J lost 5 bases, and 10 bases lay in between. CDR1 and CDR2 from the germline V gene are SQVTM and ANQGSEA. This CDR3 is 12 amino acids long. CDR3 in DNA: TGCAGCGTTGATTCTGGACAGTATGGCTACACCTTC. Protein: CSVDSGQYGYTF.

This chain uses TRBV19 with TRBJ2-3; no definite D call. CDR3 length: 15 residues. Germline assignment: CDR1 LNHDA and CDR2 SQIVND (reference sequence). Trimming took off 0 bases at V and 0 bases at J, with 7 bases between the two ends. The CDR3 bases are TGTGCCAGTAGTATAGATCGGCTAAGCACAGATACGCAGTATTTT. Its translation is CASSIDRLSTDTQYF.

The genes are TRBV6-5 and TRBJ1-1; 8 bases fit TRBD1. Trimming at V came to 6 bases and at J to 1 base, leaving 4 bases not matched to a gene. The germline gives CDR1 MNHEY, CDR2 SVGAGI. The CDR3 is 14 amino acids. The CDR3 here is CASRRQGTNTEAFF. The DNA for the CDR3 is TGTGCCAGCAGGCGACAGGGGACGAACACTGAAGCTTTCTTT.

This chain connects TRBV29-1 to TRBJ2-1; D is ambiguous. CDR3 length: 14 amino acids. Germline lookup yields CDR1 SQVTM and CDR2 ANQGSEA. Between the trimmed V and J ends, which lost 1 base and 2 bases, there was a span of 9 bases. For the CDR3, the DNA is TGCAGCGTTGAAGGCGGCGGCGCCTACAATGAGCAGTTCTTC. Protein product: CSVEGGGAYNEQFF.

The chain links TRBV9 to TRBJ1-1; D unclear. The germline gives CDR1 SGDLS, CDR2 YYNGEE. V was cut by 3 bases and J by 1 base, with 13 bases left in between. CDR3 length: 15 residues. The CDR3 spells CASSAAPTGNTEAFF. Here the CDR3 DNA reads TGTGCCAGCAGCGCCGCCCCGACGGGGAACACTGAAGCTTTCTTT.

The V call is TRBV7-2, the J call TRBJ2-3, with a possible D match to TRBD2 (6 bases). Germline CDR1 reads SGHTA; CDR2 reads FQGNSA. Trimming shortened V by 1 base and J by 1 base, and 12 bases separated the two germline ends. The CDR3 has 16 amino acids. The DNA of the CDR3 is TGTGCCAGCAGCTTAGTCTCAACGGGGGGCACAGATACGCAGTATTTT. This sequence encodes CASSLVSTGGTDTQYF.

The gene calls are TRBV2 and TRBJ1-2; a weak D match, TRBD1 (6 bases). The CDR3 has 12 amino acids. CDR1 and CDR2 from the germline V gene are SNHLY and FYNNEI. V was cut by 6 bases and J by 5 bases, with 10 bases left in between. In DNA form, the CDR3 reads TGTGCCAGCAGCTTGACAGGTTATGGCTACACCTTC. As protein: CASSLTGYGYTF. The entire variable domain, with the rest obtained from reference TRBV2 and TRBJ1-2, is as follows: EPEVTQTPSHQVTQMGQEVILRCVPISNHLYFYWYRQILGQKVEFLVSFYNNEISEKSEIFDDQFSVERPDGSNFTLKIRSTKLEDSAMYFCASSLTGYGYTFGSGTRLTVV.

The genes are TRBV5-6 and TRBJ1-4; a possible D gene is TRBD1 (5 bases). The CDR3 runs 15 residues. The V end lost 3 bases, the J end lost 8 bases, and 17 bases lay between the germline ends. CDR1 is SGHDT, CDR2 YYEEEE, per germline. This CDR3 reads CASSSGTATREKLFF. The CDR3 DNA is TGTGCCAGCAGCTCAGGGACGGCAACAAGGGAAAAACTGTTTTTT.